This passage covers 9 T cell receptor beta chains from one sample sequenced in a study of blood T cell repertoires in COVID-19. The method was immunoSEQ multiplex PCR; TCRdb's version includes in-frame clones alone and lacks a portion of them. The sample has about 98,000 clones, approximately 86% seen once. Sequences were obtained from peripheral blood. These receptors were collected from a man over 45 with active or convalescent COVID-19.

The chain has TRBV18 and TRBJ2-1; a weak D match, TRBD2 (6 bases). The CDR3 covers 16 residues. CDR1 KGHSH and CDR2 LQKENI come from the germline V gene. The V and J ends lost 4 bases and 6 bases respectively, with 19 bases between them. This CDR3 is CASSQPGRFGSNEQFF. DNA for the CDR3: TGTGCCAGCTCACAACCCGGGAGATTCGGGTCCAATGAGCAGTTCTTC.

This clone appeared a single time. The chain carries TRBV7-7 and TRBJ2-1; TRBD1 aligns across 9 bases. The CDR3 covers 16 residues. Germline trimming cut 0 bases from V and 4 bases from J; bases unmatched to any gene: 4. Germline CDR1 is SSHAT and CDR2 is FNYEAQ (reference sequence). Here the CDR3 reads CASSLAPGQGYNEQFF. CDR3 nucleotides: TGTGCCAGCAGCTTAGCGCCGGGACAGGGTTACAATGAGCAGTTCTTC.

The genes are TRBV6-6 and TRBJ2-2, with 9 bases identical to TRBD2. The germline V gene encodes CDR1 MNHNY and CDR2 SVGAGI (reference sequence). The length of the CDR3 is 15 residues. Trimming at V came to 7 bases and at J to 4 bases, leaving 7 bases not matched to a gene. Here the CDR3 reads CASTLGLASTGELFF. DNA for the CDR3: TGTGCCAGCACCCTCGGACTAGCGAGCACCGGGGAGCTGTTTTTT.

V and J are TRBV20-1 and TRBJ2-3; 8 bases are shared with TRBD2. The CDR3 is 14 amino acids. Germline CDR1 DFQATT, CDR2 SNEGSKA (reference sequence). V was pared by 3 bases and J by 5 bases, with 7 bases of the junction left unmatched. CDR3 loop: CSASFRGGGDTQYF. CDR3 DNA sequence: TGCAGTGCTAGTTTCCGGGGGGGCGGAGATACGCAGTATTTT.

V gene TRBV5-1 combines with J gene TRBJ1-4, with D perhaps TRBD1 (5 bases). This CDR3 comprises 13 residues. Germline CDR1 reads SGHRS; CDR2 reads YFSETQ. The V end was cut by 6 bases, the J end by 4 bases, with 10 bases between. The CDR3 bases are TGCGCCAGCAAGGTACAGGATAATGAAAAACTGTTTTTT. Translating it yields CASKVQDNEKLFF.

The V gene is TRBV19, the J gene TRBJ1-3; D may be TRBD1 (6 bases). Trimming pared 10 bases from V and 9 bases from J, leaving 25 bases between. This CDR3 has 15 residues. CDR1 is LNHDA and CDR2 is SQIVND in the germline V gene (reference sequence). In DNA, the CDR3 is TGTGCCACCTCCACCGGGGACACCCTCCTGGGCACCATATATTTT. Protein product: CATSTGDTLLGTIYF.

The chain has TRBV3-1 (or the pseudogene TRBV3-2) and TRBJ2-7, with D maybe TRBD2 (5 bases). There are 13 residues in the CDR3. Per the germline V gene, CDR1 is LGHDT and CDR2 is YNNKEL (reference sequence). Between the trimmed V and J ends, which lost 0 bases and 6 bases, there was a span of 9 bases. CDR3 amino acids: CASSQERGSEQYV. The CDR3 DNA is TGTGCCAGCAGCCAAGAGCGAGGGTCCGAGCAGTACGTC.

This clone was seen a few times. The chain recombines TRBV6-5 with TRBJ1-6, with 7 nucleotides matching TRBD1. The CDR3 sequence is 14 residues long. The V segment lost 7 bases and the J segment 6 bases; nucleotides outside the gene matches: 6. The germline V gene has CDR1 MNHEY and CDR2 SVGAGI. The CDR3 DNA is TGTGCCAGCACCCGGGACAGACTTAATTCACCCCTCCACTTT. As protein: CASTRDRLNSPLHF.

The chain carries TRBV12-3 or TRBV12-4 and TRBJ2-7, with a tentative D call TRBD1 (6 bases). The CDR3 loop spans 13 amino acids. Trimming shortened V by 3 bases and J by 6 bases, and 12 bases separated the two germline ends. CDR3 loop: CASSFTGTSEQYV. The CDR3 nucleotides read TGTGCCAGCAGTTTCACAGGGACATCCGAGCAGTACGTC.